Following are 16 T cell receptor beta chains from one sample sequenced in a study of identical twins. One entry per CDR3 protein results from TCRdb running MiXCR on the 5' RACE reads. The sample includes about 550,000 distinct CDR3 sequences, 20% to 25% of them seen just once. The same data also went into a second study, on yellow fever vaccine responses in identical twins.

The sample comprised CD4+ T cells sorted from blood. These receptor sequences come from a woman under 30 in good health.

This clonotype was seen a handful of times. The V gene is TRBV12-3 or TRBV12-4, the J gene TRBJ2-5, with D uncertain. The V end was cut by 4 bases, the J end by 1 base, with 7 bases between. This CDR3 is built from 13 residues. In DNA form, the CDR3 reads TGTGCCAGCAGTTATTTGGGCCAAGAGACCCAGTACTTC. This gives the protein CASSYLGQETQYF.

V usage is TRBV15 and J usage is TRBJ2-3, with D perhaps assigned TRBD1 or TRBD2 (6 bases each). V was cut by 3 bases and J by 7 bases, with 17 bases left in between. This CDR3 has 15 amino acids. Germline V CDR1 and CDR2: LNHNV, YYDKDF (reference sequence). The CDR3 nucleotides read TGTGCCACCAGCAGGGGTGAGGGGGGCTCAAATACGCAGTATTTT. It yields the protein CATSRGEGGSNTQYF.

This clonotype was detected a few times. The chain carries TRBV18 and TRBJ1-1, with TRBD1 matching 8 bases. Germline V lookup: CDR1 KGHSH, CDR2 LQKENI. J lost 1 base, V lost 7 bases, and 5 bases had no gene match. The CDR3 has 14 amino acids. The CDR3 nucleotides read TGTGCCAGCTTGGCGGACAGGGCGAACACTGAAGCTTTCTTT. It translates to CASLADRANTEAFF.

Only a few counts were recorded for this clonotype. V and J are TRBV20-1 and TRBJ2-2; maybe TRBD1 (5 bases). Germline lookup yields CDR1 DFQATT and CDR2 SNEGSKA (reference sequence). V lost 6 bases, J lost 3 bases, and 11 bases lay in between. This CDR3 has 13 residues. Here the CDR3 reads CSAIGVDTGELFF. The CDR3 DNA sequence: TGCAGTGCGATAGGGGTTGACACCGGGGAGCTGTTTTTT.

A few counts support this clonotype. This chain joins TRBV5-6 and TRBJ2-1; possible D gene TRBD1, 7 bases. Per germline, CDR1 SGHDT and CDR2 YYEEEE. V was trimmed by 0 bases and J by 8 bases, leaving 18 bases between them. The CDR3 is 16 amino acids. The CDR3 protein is CASSLARGDSFYEQFF. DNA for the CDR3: TGTGCCAGCAGCTTGGCCAGGGGGGACTCTTTTTATGAGCAGTTCTTC.

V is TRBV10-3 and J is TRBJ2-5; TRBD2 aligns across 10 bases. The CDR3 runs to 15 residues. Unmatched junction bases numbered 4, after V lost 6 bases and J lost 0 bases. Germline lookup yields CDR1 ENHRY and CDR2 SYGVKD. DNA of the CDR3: TGTGCCATCAGAGGACTAGCGGAGAACCAAGAGACCCAGTACTTC. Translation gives CAIRGLAENQETQYF.

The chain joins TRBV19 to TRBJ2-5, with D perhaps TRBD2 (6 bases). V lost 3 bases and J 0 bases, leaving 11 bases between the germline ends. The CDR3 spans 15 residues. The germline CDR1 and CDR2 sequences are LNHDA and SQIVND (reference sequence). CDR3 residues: CASSMTSLNQETQYF. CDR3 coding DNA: TGTGCCAGTAGTATGACTAGTTTAAACCAAGAGACCCAGTACTTC.

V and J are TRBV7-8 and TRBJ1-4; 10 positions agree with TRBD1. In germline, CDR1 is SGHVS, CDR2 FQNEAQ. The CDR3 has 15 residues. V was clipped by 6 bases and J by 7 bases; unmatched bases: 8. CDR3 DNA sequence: TGTGCCAGCAGAAAGACCGGGACAGGGGTTGAAAAACTGTTTTTT. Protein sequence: CASRKTGTGVEKLFF.

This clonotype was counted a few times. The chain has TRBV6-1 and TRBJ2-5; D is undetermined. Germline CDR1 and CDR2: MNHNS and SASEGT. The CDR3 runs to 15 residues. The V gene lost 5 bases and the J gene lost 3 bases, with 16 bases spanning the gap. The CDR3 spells CASSPSRIKKETQYF. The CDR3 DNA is TGTGCCAGCAGTCCATCCAGGATTAAGAAAGAGACCCAGTACTTC.

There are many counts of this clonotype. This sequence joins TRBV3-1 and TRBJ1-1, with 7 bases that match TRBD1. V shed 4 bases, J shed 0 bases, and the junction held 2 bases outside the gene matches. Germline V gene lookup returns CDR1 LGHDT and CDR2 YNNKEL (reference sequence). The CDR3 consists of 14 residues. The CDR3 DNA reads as TGTGCCAGCAGCCGACAGGGCTTGAACACTGAAGCTTTCTTT. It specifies CASSRQGLNTEAFF. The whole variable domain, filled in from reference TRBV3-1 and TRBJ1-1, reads DTAVSQTPKYLVTQMGNDKSIKCEQNLGHDTMYWYKQDSKKFLKIMFSYNNKELIINETVPNRFSPKSPDKAHLNLHINSLELGDSAVYFCASSRQGLNTEAFFGQGTRLTVV.

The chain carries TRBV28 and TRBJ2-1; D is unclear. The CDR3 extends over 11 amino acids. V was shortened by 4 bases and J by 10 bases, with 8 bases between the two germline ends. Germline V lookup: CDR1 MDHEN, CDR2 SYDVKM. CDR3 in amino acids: CASSSSIEQFF. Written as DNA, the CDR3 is TGTGCCAGCAGTTCCTCAATCGAGCAGTTCTTC.

The CDR3 loop is CATSRWTHNYLNEQFF. The DNA of the CDR3 is TGTGCCACCAGCAGGTGGACACACAATTACCTCAATGAGCAGTTCTTC. The gene calls are TRBV15 and TRBJ2-1; TRBD1 is a possible D gene (5 bases). CDR1 and CDR2 (germline): LNHNV, YYDKDF (reference sequence). The CDR3 length is 16 residues. Trimming took 3 bases from V and 6 from J, leaving 18 bases between them.

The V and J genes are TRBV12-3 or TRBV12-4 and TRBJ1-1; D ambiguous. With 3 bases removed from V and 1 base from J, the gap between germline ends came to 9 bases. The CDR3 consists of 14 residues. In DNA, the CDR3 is TGTGCCAGCAGTTTTTGGCACCCGAACACTGAAGCTTTCTTT. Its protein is CASSFWHPNTEAFF.

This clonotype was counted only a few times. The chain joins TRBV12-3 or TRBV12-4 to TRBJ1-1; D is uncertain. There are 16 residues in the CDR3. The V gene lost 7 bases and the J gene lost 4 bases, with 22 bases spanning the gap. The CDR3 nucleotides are TGTGCCAGCACCCCGATGCTTGAGGGCAAAGGCACTGAAGCTTTCTTT. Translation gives CASTPMLEGKGTEAFF.

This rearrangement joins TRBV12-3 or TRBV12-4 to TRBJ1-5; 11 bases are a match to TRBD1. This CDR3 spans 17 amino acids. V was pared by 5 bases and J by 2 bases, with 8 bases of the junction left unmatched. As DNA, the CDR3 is TGTGCCAGCAGTCCCGGACAGGGGGCTAGGGGCAATCAGCCCCAGCATTTT. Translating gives CASSPGQGARGNQPQHF.

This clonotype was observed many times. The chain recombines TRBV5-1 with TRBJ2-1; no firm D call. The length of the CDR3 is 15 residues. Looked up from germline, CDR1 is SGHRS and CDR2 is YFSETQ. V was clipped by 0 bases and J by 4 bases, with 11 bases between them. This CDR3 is CASSLGEPPYNEQFF. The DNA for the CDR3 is TGCGCCAGCAGCTTGGGTGAACCCCCTTACAATGAGCAGTTCTTC.